This T cell receptor beta chain was sequenced for a study of vaccination effects on CD4 cells after COVID-19. Overall study results and limits: Vaccine- and infection-induced clones showed marked clonal contraction late following vaccination.

About this clone: Its antigen is as yet unknown.

Sequencing used immunoSEQ multiplex PCR; TCRdb keeps in-frame clones, though not all of them. The sample has over 25,000 clones, roughly 76% seen once; the top ten hold approximately 6.1%. Before sequencing took place, the ViraFEST assay used viral peptide pools to expand antigen-specific CD4+ T cells. Subsequent to a culture period of around 10 days, CD4+ T cells were isolated. Of the BNT162b2 and mRNA-1273 vaccines, participants received two doses of one or the other. Cultures had half their medium replaced with IL-2 medium on days 3 and 7. Germline assignment: CDR1 MNHNY and CDR2 SVGAGI (reference sequence). CDR3 length: 13 residues. V was cut by 4 bases and J by 2 bases, with 9 bases left in between.

The sequenced sample was CD4+ T cells from PBMCs cultured with SARS-CoV-2 spike peptides, obtained after COVID-19 vaccination. The TCR sequence derives from a human donor who received a COVID-19 vaccine. Some clones in this sample may be carry-over from other donors' samples. The genes are TRBV6-6 and TRBJ2-7; D is unresolved. CDR3 residues: CASSFGEAYEQYV. In nucleotides, the CDR3 is TGTGCCAGCAGTTTCGGCGAAGCCTACGAGCAGTACGTC.